This T cell receptor (beta chain) is from a study of post-analysis software for immune sequencing data. Study-wide findings and caveats: Roughly five TRBV segments appeared more often in patients than in controls, and TRBV5-6, TRBV5-1 and TRBV20-1 were among these.

The CDR3 sequence is 13 residues long. The V end lost 3 bases, the J end lost 7 bases, and 12 bases lay between the germline ends. Comments on this clonotype: The antigen is unknown.

Every TCR beta cDNA library bore unique molecular identifiers. TCRdb reprocessed the PCR reads with MiXCR, giving one entry per CDR3 protein. The repertoire holds around 500,000 distinct CDR3 sequences, with roughly 34% as singletons. The material sequenced was blood. This sequence joins TRBV12-3 or TRBV12-4 and TRBJ1-2; D possibly corresponds to TRBD1 (5 bases). The TCR sequence derives from a girl aged 2-17 years with multiple sclerosis. Here the CDR3 reads CASSFQGTSGYTF. The CDR3 DNA is TGTGCCAGCAGTTTCCAGGGAACTAGTGGCTACACCTTC.